The clone carrying this T cell receptor (beta chain) was seen only once. These data come from a study of blood T cell repertoires in COVID-19. Study context: Nucleic acid was either cDNA or gDNA, and it came from T cells, B-cell-depleted T cells, or PBMCs.

Trimming pared 0 bases from V and 4 bases from J, leaving 8 bases between. Per the germline V gene, CDR1 is SGDLS and CDR2 is YYNGEE. The CDR3 covers 14 residues. Under the authors' procedure: Nucleated cell number was recorded as an estimate derived from reference gene primer amplification. The repertoire was sequenced with immunoSEQ multiplex PCR; TCRdb's copy has only in-frame clones and lacks some. That table furnishes V, J and clone size, whereas the DNA furnished D and trimming. The sample contains about 120,000 clones, around 87% of which appear only once. The sample was peripheral blood. The chain uses TRBV9 and TRBJ1-3; D gene ambiguous. The clonotype originates from a woman between 65 and 79 years old with acute or convalescent COVID-19. The CDR3, as DNA: TGTGCCAGCAGCGTAGACGGCGGAGGAAACACCATATATTTT. This encodes CASSVDGGGNTIYF.